This T cell receptor beta chain is drawn from a study of OX40 agonist ivuxolimab in advanced cancers. The study, taken as a whole, reports: Antigens targeted by the expanded peripheral T cells were not determined. Part of the nonresponder group also had normalized T-cell clonal expansion that was low.

Some clones are missing from TCRdb's copy, which holds only in-frame ones; the method was immunoSEQ multiplex PCR. The table lists around 70,000 clones, 85% of them singletons. The CDR3 spans 18 residues. Germline V gene lookup returns CDR1 SGHAT and CDR2 FQNNGV. V was clipped by 5 bases and J by 4 bases; unmatched bases: 16. A word on this clone: What it binds is not known.

The chain combines TRBV11-2 with TRBJ2-1, with 8 bases lining up with TRBD2. The sequence derives from an adult with an advanced solid tumor such as melanoma, head and neck, liver or kidney cancer. This material consisted of CD4+ or CD8+ T cells sorted from blood, taken in a trial of the OX40 agonist ivuxolimab. The CDR3, as DNA: TGTGCCAGCAGCCCCCGGTTGTCGGCGGGGGGAACATACAATGAGCAGTTCTTC. The encoded protein is CASSPRLSAGGTYNEQFF.